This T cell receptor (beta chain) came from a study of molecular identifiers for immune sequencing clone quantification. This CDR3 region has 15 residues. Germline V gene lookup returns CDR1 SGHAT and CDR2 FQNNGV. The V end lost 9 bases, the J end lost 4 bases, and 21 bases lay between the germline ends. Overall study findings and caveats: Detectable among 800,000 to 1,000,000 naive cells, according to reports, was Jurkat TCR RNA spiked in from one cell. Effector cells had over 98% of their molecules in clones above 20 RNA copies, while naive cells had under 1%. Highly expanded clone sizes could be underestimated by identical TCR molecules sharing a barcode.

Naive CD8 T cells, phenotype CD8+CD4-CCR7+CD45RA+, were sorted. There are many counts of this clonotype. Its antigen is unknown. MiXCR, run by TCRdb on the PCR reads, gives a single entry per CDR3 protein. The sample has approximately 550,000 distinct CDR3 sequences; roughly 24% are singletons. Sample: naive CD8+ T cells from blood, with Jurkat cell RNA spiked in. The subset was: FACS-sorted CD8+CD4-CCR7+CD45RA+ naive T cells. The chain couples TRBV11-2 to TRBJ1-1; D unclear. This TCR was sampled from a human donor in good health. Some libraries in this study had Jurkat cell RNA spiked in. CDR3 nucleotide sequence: TGTGCCAGTTCCCCCCAATGGAGTGGGAGCACTGAAGCTTTCTTT. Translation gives CASSPQWSGSTEAFF.